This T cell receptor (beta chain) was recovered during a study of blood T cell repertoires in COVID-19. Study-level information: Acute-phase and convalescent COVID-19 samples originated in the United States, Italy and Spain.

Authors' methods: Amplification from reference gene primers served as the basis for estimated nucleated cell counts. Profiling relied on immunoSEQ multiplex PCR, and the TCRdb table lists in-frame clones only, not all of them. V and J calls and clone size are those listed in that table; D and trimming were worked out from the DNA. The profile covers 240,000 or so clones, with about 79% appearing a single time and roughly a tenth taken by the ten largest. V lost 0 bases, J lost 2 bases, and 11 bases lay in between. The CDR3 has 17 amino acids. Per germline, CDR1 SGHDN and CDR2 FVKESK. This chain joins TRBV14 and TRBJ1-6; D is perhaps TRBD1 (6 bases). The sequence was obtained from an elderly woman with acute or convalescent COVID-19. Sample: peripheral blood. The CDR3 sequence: CASSQDLPGAYNSPLHF. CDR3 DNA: TGTGCCAGCAGCCAAGATCTGCCAGGGGCCTATAATTCACCCCTCCACTTT.